This T cell receptor (beta chain) was captured in a study of CD8 T cells in Susac syndrome. Germline V lookup: CDR1 SGHRS, CDR2 YFSETQ. The CDR3 is made up of 13 amino acids. V lost 6 bases, J lost 6 bases, and 6 bases stayed unmatched. RNA was extracted with the RNeasy kit, and a quantity of roughly 0.5 to 1 ug was reverse transcribed using random hexamers. TCRdb reprocessed the immunoSEQ multiplex PCR reads via MiXCR and lists one record per CDR3 protein. The profile shows 150,000 to 160,000 distinct CDR3 sequences, roughly 96% of them singletons. The chain is built from TRBV5-1 and TRBJ2-3, with 8 bases that match TRBD2. The origin of this receptor is a human donor with Susac syndrome. Input material: CD4+ T cells from PBMCs. CDR3 bases: TGCGCCAGCATCCCTGGCGGGGGGGATACGCAGTATTTT. Protein product: CASIPGGGDTQYF.